The next 4 T cell receptor beta chains were all read from a single sample in a study of blood T cell repertoires in COVID-19. Profiling relied on immunoSEQ multiplex PCR, and the TCRdb table lists in-frame clones only, not all of them. The sample holds 400,000 to 550,000 clones, roughly 87% seen once. The sequenced sample was PBMCs or T cells enriched from blood (not recorded which). These receptor sequences come from a woman aged 18 to 35 with acute COVID-19.

The chain joins TRBV28 to TRBJ1-1; D unclear. This CDR3 is 12 amino acids long. CDR1 is MDHEN, CDR2 SYDVKM, per germline. Between the trimmed V and J ends, which lost 3 bases and 8 bases, there was a span of 10 bases. The CDR3 DNA follows: TGTGCCAGCAGTTTGGCCGGAGACGAAGCTTTCTTT. It translates to CASSLAGDEAFF. Full variable domain (outside the CDR3, taken from reference TRBV28 and TRBJ1-1): DVKVTQSSRYLVKRTGEKVFLECVQDMDHENMFWYRQDPGLGLRLIYFSYDVKMKEKGDIPEGYSVSREKKERFSLILESASTNQTSMYLCASSLAGDEAFFGQGTRLTVV.

V is TRBV27 and J is TRBJ2-7; TRBD1 is a possible D gene (7 bases). V gave up 6 bases and J gave up 7 bases, with 19 bases separating them. CDR1 MNHEY and CDR2 SMNVEV come from the germline V gene (reference sequence). The CDR3 is made up of 14 amino acids. CDR3 residues: CASRRPGQTREQYF. For the CDR3, the DNA is TGTGCCAGCAGGCGTCCGGGACAGACTAGGGAGCAGTACTTC.

This chain links TRBV5-4 with TRBJ1-2; D possibly corresponds to TRBD1 (6 bases). Trimming stripped 0 bases from V and 4 bases from J, with 10 bases between. The CDR3 sequence is 14 residues long. The V gene's germline CDR1 is SGHNT and CDR2 YYREEE (reference sequence). The CDR3 DNA reads TGTGCCAGCAGCTTGGGACAGGTCGTCTATGGCTACACCTTC. Protein sequence: CASSLGQVVYGYTF. Supplemented by reference TRBV5-4 and TRBJ1-2, the full variable domain reads ETGVTQSPTHLIKTRGQQVTLRCSSQSGHNTVSWYQQALGQGPQFIFQYYREEENGRGNFPPRFSGLQFPNYSSELNVNALELDDSALYLCASSLGQVVYGYTFGSGTRLTVV.

The chain links TRBV27 to TRBJ1-1, with TRBD1 matching 8 bases. From germline, CDR1 is MNHEY and CDR2 SMNVEV (reference sequence). V gave up 2 bases and J gave up 11 bases; unmatched junction bases: 19. This CDR3 region has 17 residues. This CDR3 reads CASSLTPPTGVTSGAFF. CDR3 DNA: TGTGCCAGCAGTTTAACCCCCCCGACAGGGGTCACTTCTGGCGCTTTCTTT.